This T cell receptor (beta chain) comes out of a study of regulatory T cells in long-lasting Graves disease. The table lists this clonotype with many counts. The CDR3 spans 15 residues. The V gene's germline CDR1 is MNHEY and CDR2 SVGEGT. Trimming removed 5 bases at V and 4 bases at J, with 16 bases between. With iRepertoire HTBI primers and Arm-PCR of CDR3 regions, TCR beta libraries were built. TCRdb independently ran MiXCR on the multiplex PCR reads; one entry per CDR3 protein. The data contain some 400,000 distinct CDR3 sequences, 15% of them seen just once; the ten biggest clones take up 15% to 20%. Specified time point: newly diagnosed GD, antithyroid drugs for less than 3 months. Making the TCR library involved RNA that had been extracted from PBMCs. Clinicians diagnosed Graves' disease using American Thyroid Association guidelines. The same data also went into a second study, on T cells in Graves' hyperthyroidism and ophthalmopathy. That publication notes: Most thyroid clonotypes expanded above 0.001 were also detected in blood.

Sequencing was performed on peripheral blood mononuclear cells (PBMCs), taken at new diagnosis, from a patient treated with antithyroid drugs. The sequence was collected from a woman in her 30s with Graves disease. The chain couples TRBV6-2 or TRBV6-3 to TRBJ2-3; no clear D gene. The CDR3 DNA sequence: TGTGCCAGCAGTGAAACCAAACTCCCTTCAGATACGCAGTATTTT. This encodes CASSETKLPSDTQYF.